A single sample gave rise to the 27 T cell receptor beta chains below, sequenced in a study of OX40 agonist ivuxolimab in advanced cancers. TCRdb's copy holds only in-frame clones and misses some; the assay was immunoSEQ multiplex PCR. The sample holds 15,000 to 20,000 clones, about 85% seen once. Sequences were derived from CD4+ or CD8+ T cells sorted from blood, sampled in a trial of the OX40 agonist ivuxolimab. The source of these receptors is an adult with an advanced solid tumor such as melanoma, head and neck, liver or kidney cancer.

The V gene is TRBV4-3, the J gene TRBJ2-3; 10 bases fit TRBD2. CDR1 LGHNA and CDR2 YSLEER come from the germline V gene. V was pared by 0 bases and J by 4 bases, with 7 bases of the junction left unmatched. The CDR3 is 17 residues long. The CDR3 loop is CASSQEALAGEADTQYF. The CDR3 DNA sequence: TGCGCCAGCAGCCAAGAAGCCCTAGCGGGAGAGGCAGATACGCAGTATTTT.

J is TRBJ2-1 and V is TRBV6-5; no firm D call. Germline V CDR1 and CDR2: MNHEY, SVGAGI. The CDR3 extends over 13 amino acids. V dropped 0 bases and J dropped 4 bases, with 4 bases sitting between them. The CDR3 is CASSYSRYNEQFF. The DNA of the CDR3 is TGTGCCAGCAGTTACTCGAGGTACAATGAGCAGTTCTTC.

This clone is medium-sized by share. V usage is TRBV11-2 and J usage is TRBJ2-1; 9 nucleotides agree with TRBD2. Per the germline V gene, CDR1 is SGHAT and CDR2 is FQNNGV. V lost 8 bases to trimming and J lost 4 bases; unmatched junction nucleotides: 12. The CDR3 loop spans 16 amino acids. CDR3 sequence (DNA): TGTGCCAGCCTAGTAGCGGGAGATCTTTTTTACAATGAGCAGTTCTTC. As protein: CASLVAGDLFYNEQFF.

The chain links TRBV19 to TRBJ2-1, with D hard to call. V shed 5 bases and J shed 4 bases, with 24 bases lying between them. The CDR3 loop spans 18 amino acids. Germline-derived CDR1 and CDR2 are LNHDA and SQIVND (reference sequence). The CDR3 bases are TGTGCCAGTAGTCCCGGCTATGAGGCCGACTTAAGTTACAATGAGCAGTTCTTC. This encodes CASSPGYEADLSYNEQFF.

The V call is TRBV28, the J call TRBJ2-1, with D perhaps TRBD1 (5 bases). The CDR3 length is 12 residues. V gave up 8 bases and J gave up 10 bases, with 15 bases separating them. Looked up from germline, CDR1 is MDHEN and CDR2 is SYDVKM. CDR3 nucleotides: TGTGCCAGCCGGTGGGGTTGGGGCGAGCAGTTCTTC. Its translation: CASRWGWGEQFF.

The chain employs TRBV15 and TRBJ2-3; 8 positions agree with TRBD1. The CDR3 totals 15 residues. V shed 6 bases and J 4 bases; nucleotides not matched to a gene: 9. Germline-derived CDR1 and CDR2 are LNHNV and YYDKDF (reference sequence). CDR3: CATRNAEQGADTQYF. CDR3 in DNA: TGTGCCACCAGGAACGCGGAACAGGGGGCAGATACGCAGTATTTT.

This clone was observed once. V gene TRBV5-1 combines with J gene TRBJ2-7; 8 positions match TRBD1. V dropped 2 bases and J dropped 5; count of bases not matched to a gene: 3. The CDR3 is 13 residues long. CDR1 is SGHRS and CDR2 is YFSETQ in the germline V gene. CDR3 nucleotides: TGCGCCAGCAGCTTCCTGACAGGGGACGAGCAGTACTTC. This codes for CASSFLTGDEQYF.

The chain combines TRBV27 with TRBJ2-1, with 13 bases identical to TRBD2. The CDR3 has 15 residues. V trimming: 5 bases; J trimming: 5 bases; junction bases outside the gene matches: 3. Germline lookup yields CDR1 MNHEY and CDR2 SMNVEV (reference sequence). CDR3 nucleotide sequence: TGTGCCAGCAGTCTAGGACTAGCGGGGGACAATGAGCAGTTCTTC. Residues: CASSLGLAGDNEQFF.

This clone was observed a few times. This sequence joins TRBV11-2 and TRBJ1-5, with D possibly matching TRBD1 (5 bases). CDR1 and CDR2 from the germline V gene are SGHAT and FQNNGV. There are 14 residues in the CDR3. The V gene lost 6 bases and the J gene lost 3 bases, with 12 bases spanning the gap. The CDR3: CASSLGENNQPQHF. The CDR3 DNA sequence: TGTGCCAGCAGTTTGGGGGAGAACAATCAGCCCCAGCATTTT. Together with reference TRBV11-2 and TRBJ1-5, the CDR3 gives the full variable domain: EAGVAQSPRYKIIEKRQSVAFWCNPISGHATLYWYQQILGQGPKLLIQFQNNGVVDDSQLPKDRFSAERLKGVDSTLKIQPAKLEDSAVYLCASSLGENNQPQHFGDGTRLSIL.

The chain carries TRBV28 and TRBJ1-3; unclear D gene. The J call is doubtful: the DNA matches TRBJ2-2 better. The CDR3 sequence is 12 residues long. Germline V gives CDR1 MDHEN, CDR2 SYDVKM. The CDR3 protein is CASTPGTGELFF. DNA of the CDR3: TGTGCCAGCACCCCGGGCACCGGGGAGCTGTTTTTT.

CDR3 sequence (DNA): TGTGCCAGCAGCCTTCTACAGGGGTACGAGCAGTACTTC. Translated: CASSLLQGYEQYF. The chain has TRBV7-2 and TRBJ2-7, with TRBD1 matching 7 bases. V gave up 5 bases and J gave up 4 bases; unmatched junction bases: 5. The CDR3 totals 13 residues. CDR1 is SGHTA, CDR2 FQGNSA, per germline. Variable domain in full (rest from reference TRBV7-2 and TRBJ2-7): GAGVSQSPSNKVTEKGKDVELRCDPISGHTALYWYRQSLGQGLEFLIYFQGNSAPDKSGLPSDRFSAERTGGSVSTLTIQRTQQEDSAVYLCASSLLQGYEQYFGPGTRLTVT.

The chain joins TRBV28 to TRBJ1-5; TRBD1 is a possible D gene (5 bases). Trimming took 5 bases from V and 10 from J, leaving 6 bases between them. CDR1 is MDHEN, CDR2 SYDVKM, per germline. The CDR3 contains 10 residues. The CDR3 spells CASSGGPQHF. The CDR3 DNA is TGTGCCAGCAGTGGGGGTCCCCAGCATTTT. The full variable domain, with the rest looked up from reference TRBV28 and TRBJ1-5, is DVKVTQSSRYLVKRTGEKVFLECVQDMDHENMFWYRQDPGLGLRLIYFSYDVKMKEKGDIPEGYSVSREKKERFSLILESASTNQTSMYLCASSGGPQHFGDGTRLSIL.

The gene calls are TRBV7-9 and TRBJ2-3, with D possibly matching TRBD2 (6 bases). The length of the CDR3 is 15 residues. Trimming removed 4 bases from V and 4 bases from J, with 15 bases in between. Germline CDR1 reads SEHNR; CDR2 reads FQNEAQ (reference sequence). This chain's CDR3 is CASSSTLAFADTQYF. CDR3 bases: TGTGCCAGCAGCTCCACCCTAGCGTTCGCAGATACGCAGTATTTT.

The V call is TRBV6-5, the J call TRBJ2-5; 8 bases line up with TRBD1. The CDR3 runs to 16 residues. The junction had 8 bases not matched to a gene; V was cut back by 0 bases and J by 5 bases. Per the germline V gene, CDR1 is MNHEY and CDR2 is SVGAGI. This chain's CDR3 is CASSYSRTGTSETQYF. In nucleotides, the CDR3 is TGTGCCAGCAGTTACTCGAGGACAGGGACATCGGAGACCCAGTACTTC.

There are a few counts of this clone. The chain carries TRBV7-9 and TRBJ2-1, with 14 positions matching TRBD2. CDR1 and CDR2 (germline): SEHNR, FQNEAQ (reference sequence). The CDR3 is 15 residues long. The CDR3 loop is CTFEGLAGVGNEQFF. DNA for the CDR3: TGTACCTTCGAGGGACTAGCGGGAGTCGGGAATGAGCAGTTCTTC.

This clone was detected only once. V and J are TRBV10-2 and TRBJ2-5; D may be TRBD1 or TRBD2 (5 bases each). Germline CDR1 WSHSY, CDR2 SAAADI. CDR3 size: 14 residues. V lost 4 bases, J lost 2 bases, and 11 bases lay in between. The CDR3 region has the DNA TGCGCCAGCAGTGCGGGACCGGGGCAAGAGACCCAGTACTTC. This sequence encodes CASSAGPGQETQYF.

Note on this clone: Other DNA sequences in this sample translate to the same CDR3. The chain links TRBV4-3 to TRBJ2-5; D unclear. This CDR3 comprises 13 residues. The germline gives CDR1 LGHNA, CDR2 YSLEER. Trimming removed 0 bases from V and 1 base from J, with 3 bases in between. For the CDR3, the DNA is TGCGCCAGCAGCCAAGAAGTCCAAGAGACCCAGTACTTC. Translating gives CASSQEVQETQYF.

This clone has only a few counts. The chain joins TRBV28 to TRBJ2-7; TRBD1 might be the D (6 bases). The CDR3 runs 15 residues. V lost 3 bases to trimming and J lost 3 bases, with 15 bases between them. Germline-derived CDR1 and CDR2 are MDHEN and SYDVKM. CDR3 in amino acids: CASSFDRTEYYEQYF. The CDR3 DNA reads as TGTGCCAGCAGTTTTGATCGGACAGAATACTACGAGCAGTACTTC.

The J gene is TRBJ2-7, the V gene TRBV6-6; a weak D match, TRBD1 (5 bases). Deletions cut 5 bases from V and 1 base from J, with 9 bases between. The CDR3 runs to 13 residues. CDR1 is MNHNY, CDR2 SVGAGI, per germline (reference sequence). CDR3 sequence: CASSINRSYEQYF. For the CDR3, the DNA is TGTGCCAGCAGTATTAACAGGTCCTACGAGCAGTACTTC.

The genes are TRBV7-9 and TRBJ2-5; 11 bases line up with TRBD2. V gave up 3 bases and J gave up 1 base; unmatched junction bases: 4. This CDR3 is 16 amino acids long. CDR1 SEHNR and CDR2 FQNEAQ come from the germline V gene (reference sequence). The CDR3 sequence is CASSFPTSGAQETQYF. The CDR3 coding sequence is TGTGCCAGCAGCTTTCCGACTAGCGGGGCCCAAGAGACCCAGTACTTC.

By frequency in the sample, this clone is medium-sized (0.01 to 0.1%). This sequence joins TRBV28 and TRBJ2-7; D gene uncertain. CDR1 is MDHEN, CDR2 SYDVKM, per germline. Trimming took off 5 bases at V and 1 base at J, with 12 bases between the two ends. This CDR3 contains 14 residues. CDR3 in DNA: TGTGCCAGCAGTGCTAGGACCGAGTCCTACGAGCAGTACTTC. Its protein product is CASSARTESYEQYF.

There are a few counts of this clone. The V call is TRBV30, the J call TRBJ2-2, with TRBD2 matching 10 bases. V gave up 5 bases and J gave up 3 bases; unmatched junction bases: 6. Germline-derived CDR1 and CDR2 are GTSNPN and SVGIG (reference sequence). CDR3 length equals 15 residues. CDR3 amino acids: CAWRRTSGDTGELFF. For the CDR3, the DNA is TGTGCCTGGCGACGGACTAGCGGAGACACCGGGGAGCTGTTTTTT.

The chain joins TRBV5-4 to TRBJ2-1; tentative D call: TRBD1 (5 bases). The CDR3 has 14 residues. The germline V gene has CDR1 SGHNT and CDR2 YYREEE (reference sequence). Between the trimmed V and J ends, which lost 6 bases and 0 bases, there was a span of 10 bases. CDR3 in amino acids: CASTDSNSYNEQFF. CDR3 coding DNA: TGTGCCAGCACAGACAGCAACTCCTACAATGAGCAGTTCTTC.

This clone has a single count. This chain joins TRBV7-6 and TRBJ2-7; unclear D gene. The CDR3 extends over 13 amino acids. V was pared by 0 bases and J by 1 base, with 4 bases between. Germline V lookup: CDR1 SGHVS, CDR2 FNYEAQ. This CDR3 reads CASSLASSYEQYF. The CDR3 DNA reads as TGTGCCAGCAGCTTAGCGAGTTCCTACGAGCAGTACTTC.

The chain carries TRBV19 and TRBJ2-7, with D possibly matching TRBD2 (5 bases). V lost 0 bases to trimming and J lost 3 bases, with 9 bases between them. Germline values: CDR1 LNHDA, CDR2 SQIVND (reference sequence). The CDR3 has 14 residues. The CDR3 DNA reads TGTGCCAGTAGTATAGATCCACTAGGCTACGAGCAGTACTTC. Protein: CASSIDPLGYEQYF.

This clone turned up a few times. The V call is TRBV27, the J call TRBJ1-5; D is uncertain. Trimming left V 6 bases short and J 1 base short, with 16 bases between. CDR3 length equals 16 residues. In germline, CDR1 is MNHEY, CDR2 SMNVEV (reference sequence). For the CDR3, the DNA is TGTGCCAGCAGCCCCCTCGGGGTTCAAAGCAATCAGCCCCAGCATTTT. Translated: CASSPLGVQSNQPQHF.

This chain joins TRBV27 and TRBJ2-1, with 7 bases matching TRBD2. CDR1 is MNHEY, CDR2 SMNVEV, per germline (reference sequence). After removal of 4 bases from V and 6 bases from J, the junction contained 9 bases not matched to a gene. The CDR3 sequence is 15 residues long. CDR3 sequence reads: CASSSPGREGNEQFF. CDR3 coding DNA: TGTGCCAGCAGTTCCCCGGGGAGGGAGGGCAATGAGCAGTTCTTC.